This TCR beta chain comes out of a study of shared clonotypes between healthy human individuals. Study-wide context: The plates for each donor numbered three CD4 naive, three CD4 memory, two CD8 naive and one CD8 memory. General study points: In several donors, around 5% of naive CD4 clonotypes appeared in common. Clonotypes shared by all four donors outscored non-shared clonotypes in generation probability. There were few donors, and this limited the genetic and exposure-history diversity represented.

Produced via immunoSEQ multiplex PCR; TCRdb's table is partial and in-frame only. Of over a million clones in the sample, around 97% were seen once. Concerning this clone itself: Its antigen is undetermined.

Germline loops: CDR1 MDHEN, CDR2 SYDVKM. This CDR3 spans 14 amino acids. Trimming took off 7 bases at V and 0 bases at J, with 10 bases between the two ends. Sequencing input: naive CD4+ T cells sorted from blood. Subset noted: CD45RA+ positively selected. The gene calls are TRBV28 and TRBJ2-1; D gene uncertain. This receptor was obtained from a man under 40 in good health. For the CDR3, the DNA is TGTGCCAGCACCGTTGGTGGCTCCTACAATGAGCAGTTCTTC. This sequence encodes CASTVGGSYNEQFF.